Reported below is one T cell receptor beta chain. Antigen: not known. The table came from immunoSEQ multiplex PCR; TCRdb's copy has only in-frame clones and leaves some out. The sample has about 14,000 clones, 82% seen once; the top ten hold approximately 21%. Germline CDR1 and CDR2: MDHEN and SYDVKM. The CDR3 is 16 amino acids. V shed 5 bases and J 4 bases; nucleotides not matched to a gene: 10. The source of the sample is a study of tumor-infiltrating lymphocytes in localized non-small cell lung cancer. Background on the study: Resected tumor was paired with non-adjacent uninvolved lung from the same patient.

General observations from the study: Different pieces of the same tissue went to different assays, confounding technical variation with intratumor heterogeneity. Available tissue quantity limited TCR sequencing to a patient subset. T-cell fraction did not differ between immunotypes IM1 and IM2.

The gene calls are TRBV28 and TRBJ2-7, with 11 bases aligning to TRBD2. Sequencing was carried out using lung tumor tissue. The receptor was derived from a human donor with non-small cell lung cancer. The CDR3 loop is CASSKTSGAGLYEQYF. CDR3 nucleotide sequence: TGTGCCAGCAGTAAGACTAGCGGGGCCGGGCTATACGAGCAGTACTTC.